The T cell receptor (beta chain) under discussion was sequenced for a study of siplizumab effects on memory and regulatory T cells. General study points: Sequences that were alloreactive and traceable to unstimulated CD4+ memory cells were significantly reduced by siplizumab.

As for this clone: Its target is not known.

The V and J ends lost 4 bases and 1 base respectively, with 16 bases between them. From germline, CDR1 is LGHNA and CDR2 YSLEER. This CDR3 has 16 amino acids. Only in-frame clones appear in the TCRdb table, and some are missing; sequencing was by immunoSEQ multiplex PCR. This table has just under 85,000 clones, roughly 87% appearing once. The chain links TRBV4-3 to TRBJ1-2, with D hard to call. Source material: Tregs sorted from blood. The source of this sequence is a human donor in good health. CDR3 DNA: TGCGCCAGCAGCCTCAACACCGGGCCTAATAACTATGGCTACACCTTC. It encodes CASSLNTGPNNYGYTF.